A single sample is the source of the 24 T cell receptor beta chains below, sequenced in a study of shared clonotypes between healthy human individuals. Only CD45RO-negative cells positively selected for CCR7 counted as naive CD8 cells, so terminally differentiated effector memory CD45RA+ cells were excluded. Measured with immunoSEQ multiplex PCR; TCRdb has only the in-frame clones, and not every one. The sample has roughly 2 million clones; about 94% are singletons. Sequencing used naive CD8+ T cells sorted from blood. Every receptor here comes from a man younger than 35 in good health.

This chain uses TRBV9 with TRBJ2-3; 7 positions match TRBD1. V was pared by 5 bases and J by 12 bases, with 9 bases of the junction left unmatched. This CDR3 spans 12 amino acids. Germline CDR1 reads SGDLS; CDR2 reads YYNGEE. CDR3 loop: CASSVGQSDQYF. In nucleotides, the CDR3 is TGTGCCAGCAGTGTGGGACAGTCCGATCAGTATTTT.

The V gene is TRBV7-3, the J gene TRBJ2-2; 10 positions match TRBD2. V was pared by 5 bases and J by 4 bases, with 16 bases of the junction left unmatched. Germline loops: CDR1 SGHTA, CDR2 FQGTGA. The CDR3 length is 19 residues. The CDR3 sequence is CASSPRASGGFFGTGELFF. The CDR3 DNA is TGTGCCAGCAGCCCAAGGGCTAGCGGGGGTTTTTTCGGCACCGGGGAGCTGTTTTTT.

The J gene is TRBJ2-3, the V gene TRBV10-3; D perhaps matches TRBD1 (6 bases). Germline CDR1 ENHRY, CDR2 SYGVKD. Trimming left V 3 bases short and J 2 bases short, with 12 bases between. CDR3 size: 15 residues. The CDR3 coding sequence is TGTGCCATCAGTGAACACAGGGAAGTCACAGATACGCAGTATTTT. Protein: CAISEHREVTDTQYF.

The chain uses TRBV9 and TRBJ2-5; D remains ambiguous. Trimming cost V 0 bases and J 3 bases, with 12 bases left between them. Per germline, CDR1 SGDLS and CDR2 YYNGEE. The CDR3 covers 15 residues. The CDR3 region is CASSVDGYMKETQYF. The CDR3 nucleotides read TGTGCCAGCAGCGTAGATGGATACATGAAAGAGACCCAGTACTTC.

This chain uses TRBV6-5 with TRBJ1-1; D is perhaps TRBD1 (6 bases). The CDR3 extends over 16 amino acids. Trimming removed 0 bases from V and 1 base from J, with 12 bases in between. Germline V gene lookup returns CDR1 MNHEY and CDR2 SVGAGI. The CDR3 spells CASSYSMGAQNTEAFF. The CDR3 nucleotides are TGTGCCAGCAGTTACTCGATGGGGGCCCAGAACACTGAAGCTTTCTTT.

This sequence joins TRBV5-1 and TRBJ2-3, with D possibly matching TRBD2 (6 bases). The ends were cut back, 0 bases at V and 0 bases at J, with 11 bases in the middle. The germline V gene encodes CDR1 SGHRS and CDR2 YFSETQ. CDR3 length: 16 residues. CDR3 DNA sequence: TGCGCCAGCAGCTTGGTCGGCGGGGCAAGCACAGATACGCAGTATTTT. This translates into CASSLVGGASTDTQYF.

The chain joins TRBV5-5 to TRBJ2-7; the match to TRBD1 covers 11 bases. The CDR3 totals 13 residues. CDR1 is SGHKS and CDR2 is YYEKEE in the germline V gene (reference sequence). The trim removed 5 bases at V and 6 bases at J, leaving 4 bases unmatched. The CDR3 region is CASSPGTGGEQYF. The CDR3 DNA reads TGTGCCAGCAGTCCCGGGACAGGGGGCGAGCAGTACTTC.

The V and J genes are TRBV21-1 and TRBJ2-2; TRBD1, the table's D call, was not compared with the DNA. TRBV21-1 is labeled a pseudogene. This CDR3 region has 15 residues. DNA of the CDR3: TGTGCCAGCAGCCGGAAGGGGAACAACACCGGGGAGCTGTTTTTT. Translated: CASSRKGNNTGELFF.

This rearrangement joins TRBV7-9 to TRBJ2-7; no definite D call. The CDR3 spans 13 residues. Germline loops: CDR1 SEHNR, CDR2 FQNEAQ (reference sequence). V was trimmed by 0 bases and J by 5 bases, leaving 8 bases between them. The CDR3 DNA reads as TGTGCCAGCAGCTTAGCGCTGGAACACGAGCAGTACTTC. Its translation: CASSLALEHEQYF.

This rearrangement joins TRBV2 to TRBJ2-2; tentative D call: TRBD1 (5 bases). This CDR3 is 12 amino acids long. V was trimmed by 6 bases and J by 10 bases, leaving 12 bases between them. Germline CDR1 SNHLY, CDR2 FYNNEI. DNA of the CDR3: TGTGCCAGCAGCCCAGGGTTTGCGGAGCTGTTTTTT. Amino acid sequence: CASSPGFAELFF.

The chain has TRBV9 and TRBJ1-2, with a tentative D call TRBD1 (5 bases). Per germline, CDR1 SGDLS and CDR2 YYNGEE. V gave up 4 bases and J gave up 3 bases, with 16 bases separating them. The CDR3 is made up of 15 amino acids. The CDR3 DNA is TGTGCCAGCAGCCCCTGGCTCGGGGGGGACTATGGCTACACCTTC. Translation: CASSPWLGGDYGYTF.

Concerning this clone: Distinct nucleotide sequences in the sample also encode this CDR3. The rearrangement links TRBV6-1 to TRBJ2-7; D is ambiguous. The CDR3 contains 13 residues. Deletions cut 0 bases from V and 3 bases from J, with 6 bases between. Germline CDR1 MNHNS, CDR2 SASEGT. The CDR3 coding sequence is TGTGCCAGCAGTGAAGCGCTTGTCTACGAGCAGTACTTC. It encodes CASSEALVYEQYF.

V is TRBV15 and J is TRBJ1-1, with TRBD1 as a possible D gene (5 bases). The CDR3 consists of 15 residues. V dropped 0 bases and J dropped 7 bases, with 15 bases sitting between them. Germline V gene data show CDR1 as LNHNV and CDR2 as YYDKDF (reference sequence). The CDR3 DNA sequence: TGTGCCACCAGCAGAGACATGGGACTTCCCAATGAAGCTTTCTTT. It translates to CATSRDMGLPNEAFF.

The chain recombines TRBV30 with TRBJ2-1; 11 positions match TRBD2. CDR1 and CDR2 (germline): GTSNPN, SVGIG (reference sequence). CDR3 length: 17 amino acids. V lost 5 bases and J lost 5; bases outside the gene matches: 14. The CDR3: CAWWTGTSGLTNNEQFF. CDR3 bases: TGTGCCTGGTGGACCGGGACTAGCGGACTAACGAACAATGAGCAGTTCTTC.

This clone was found once. The chain has TRBV5-1 and TRBJ2-3; D is unclear. Germline-derived CDR1 and CDR2 are SGHRS and YFSETQ. The ends were cut back, 1 base at V and 0 bases at J, with 15 bases in the middle. This CDR3 is built from 17 residues. This chain's CDR3 is CASSLYIGVPSTDTQYF. CDR3 bases: TGCGCCAGCAGCTTGTATATTGGGGTGCCTAGCACAGATACGCAGTATTTT. The full variable domain, its missing parts supplied by reference TRBV5-1 and TRBJ2-3, is KAGVTQTPRYLIKTRGQQVTLSCSPISGHRSVSWYQQTPGQGLQFLFEYFSETQRNKGNFPGRFSGRQFSNSRSEMNVSTLELGDSALYLCASSLYIGVPSTDTQYFGPGTRLTVL.

This rearrangement joins TRBV4-3 to TRBJ2-5; D perhaps matches TRBD1 (6 bases). The CDR3 is made up of 16 amino acids. The germline V gene encodes CDR1 LGHNA and CDR2 YSLEER. V lost 0 bases to trimming and J lost 5 bases, with 16 bases between them. CDR3 loop: CASSQDYPQGPETQYF. For the CDR3, the DNA is TGCGCCAGCAGCCAAGATTATCCCCAGGGGCCGGAGACCCAGTACTTC.

The rearrangement joins TRBV10-1 to TRBJ1-1, with D uncertain. CDR1 is WNHNN and CDR2 is SYGVQD in the germline V gene (reference sequence). V lost 4 bases to trimming and J lost 1 base, with 7 bases between them. The CDR3 is 13 amino acids. DNA of the CDR3: TGCGCCAGCAGTGCTCATCCGAACACTGAAGCTTTCTTT. Translated: CASSAHPNTEAFF.

The DNA for the CDR3 is TGTGCCAGCAGCCTTGACCCTACTGGCTACACCTTC. Its protein product is CASSLDPTGYTF. This chain joins TRBV5-6 and TRBJ1-2; no reliable D call. V lost 4 bases and J lost 7, with 11 bases in between. CDR1 is SGHDT, CDR2 YYEEEE, per germline. This CDR3 comprises 12 residues.

CDR3 sequence reads: CASSVVGGYETQYF. CDR3 sequence (DNA): TGTGCCAGCAGCGTAGTTGGAGGGTACGAGACCCAGTACTTC. The chain recombines TRBV9 with TRBJ2-5, with a possible D match to TRBD2 (6 bases). The CDR3 is 14 residues long. Between the trimmed V and J ends, which lost 0 bases and 5 bases, there was a span of 11 bases. The V gene's germline CDR1 is SGDLS and CDR2 YYNGEE.

This sequence joins TRBV4-3 and TRBJ1-1; D ambiguous. This CDR3 has 15 amino acids. Germline V gene data show CDR1 as LGHNA and CDR2 as YSLEER. Trimming removed 1 base at V and 4 bases at J, with 13 bases between. CDR3 loop: CASSQGWGGFTEAFF. DNA of the CDR3: TGCGCCAGCAGCCAAGGCTGGGGAGGATTCACTGAAGCTTTCTTT.

This chain joins TRBV9 and TRBJ1-2; TRBD1 aligns across 8 bases. The CDR3 has 16 amino acids. CDR1 is SGDLS and CDR2 is YYNGEE in the germline V gene. The V and J ends lost 4 bases and 2 bases, in that order; junction bases with no gene match: 10. CDR3 amino acids: CASSTRQGPGNYGYTF. The CDR3 DNA sequence: TGTGCCAGCAGCACACGACAGGGGCCTGGCAACTATGGCTACACCTTC.

This chain uses TRBV6-5 with TRBJ2-7; possible D gene TRBD2, 6 bases. The CDR3 length is 14 residues. Germline lookup yields CDR1 MNHEY and CDR2 SVGAGI. V gave up 4 bases and J gave up 6 bases, with 16 bases separating them. The CDR3 region has the DNA TGTGCCAGCAGTTCCCTGCTGTCAGCGGGCGAGCAGTACTTC. Protein: CASSSLLSAGEQYF.

This sequence joins TRBV7-8 and TRBJ1-2, with D perhaps matching TRBD1 (5 bases). The CDR3 runs to 18 residues. Germline V lookup: CDR1 SGHVS, CDR2 FQNEAQ. Trimming shortened V by 1 base and J by 0 bases, and 18 bases separated the two germline ends. The CDR3 protein is CASSLEAGWDGANYGYTF. The CDR3 region has the DNA TGTGCCAGCAGCTTAGAAGCAGGGTGGGATGGAGCTAACTATGGCTACACCTTC.

This clone has a single count. CDR3 residues: CASGWLPSTDTQYF. The CDR3 region has the DNA TGTGCCAGTGGGTGGCTACCAAGCACAGATACGCAGTATTTT. The chain uses TRBV27 and TRBJ2-3; D call uncertain. CDR1 and CDR2 from the germline V gene are MNHEY and SMNVEV (reference sequence). Trimming removed 9 bases from V and 0 bases from J, with 13 bases in between. There are 14 residues in the CDR3.